A selection of T cell receptor beta chains follows, all from one sample in a study of shared clonotypes between healthy human individuals. Only in-frame clones appear in the TCRdb table, and some are missing; sequencing was by immunoSEQ multiplex PCR. Of about a million clones in the sample, around 75% were seen once. The sample taken for sequencing was memory CD4+ T cells sorted from blood. These receptors were collected from a man between 18 and 29 years old in good health. CDR3s include the opening cysteine and the closing phenylalanine or tryptophan. D genes are given only for firm matches. Size tells how often a clone was seen (once, few, many) or the class of an expanded clone, and some rows leave it out.

TRBV29-1	TRBJ1-3	TRBD1	NA	TGCAGCGTCTTGGACAGGGCTGGAAACACCATATATTTT	CSVLDRAGNTIYF
TRBV7-9	TRBJ2-1	TRBD1	few	TGTGCCAGCAGCCCCCCGGGGTCAGGGGGTGGCAATGAGCAGTTCTTC	CASSPPGSGGGNEQFF
TRBV4-1	TRBJ2-5	NA	NA	TGCGCCAGCAGCGCGACACTACAAGAGACCCAGTACTTC	CASSATLQETQYF
TRBV19	TRBJ1-2	NA	NA	TGTGCCAGTACCCTCCGGGGCGGGCAGCACGGAGGCTACACCTTC	CASTLRGGQHGGYTF
TRBV5-6	TRBJ2-7	NA	NA	TGTGCCAGCAGGGTGTGGGGAACCGAGCAGTACTTC	CASRVWGTEQYF
TRBV28	TRBJ1-5	TRBD1	NA	TGTGCCAGCAGTTTAGGGACAGGGATACTTAGCAATCAGCCCCAGCATTTT	CASSLGTGILSNQPQHF
TRBV10-3	TRBJ1-6	TRBD1	NA	TGTGCCATTGGGGCAAGGACAGGGGGAAATTCACCCCTCCACTTT	CAIGARTGGNSPLHF
TRBV5-5	TRBJ2-4	NA	few	TGTGCCAGCAGCTTGGATTCTGGGGGGCGAGCCAAAAACATTCAGTACTTC	CASSLDSGGRAKNIQYF
TRBV5-4	TRBJ1-2	NA	NA	TGTGCCAGCAGCTTGGGGGGGGAGTCGGGGAACTATGGCTACACCTTC	CASSLGGESGNYGYTF
TRBV7-2	TRBJ2-1	NA	once	TGTGCCAGCAGCTTATGGGGCCGCGCGCAGTTCTTC	CASSLWGRAQFF
TRBV4-3	TRBJ1-4	NA	once	TGCGCCAGCAGCCAAGAACTACAGTATAATGAAAAACTGTTTTTT	CASSQELQYNEKLFF
TRBV6-1	TRBJ1-1	TRBD1	NA	TGTGCCAGCAGGGGGGACAGGGGGAACACTGAAGCTTTCTTT	CASRGDRGNTEAFF
TRBV2	TRBJ2-7	NA	NA	TGTGCCAGCATTCAGGGACGCTACGAGCAGTACTTC	CASIQGRYEQYF
TRBV6-6	TRBJ2-2	NA	NA	TGTGCCAGCAGCTCTCCGTCGAACACCGGGGAGCTGTTTTTT	CASSSPSNTGELFF
TRBV5-1	TRBJ1-1	NA	NA	TGCGCCAGCAGCTTGGGTAGGGGGGATGCTTTCTTT	CASSLGRGDAFF
TRBV11-1	TRBJ2-2	NA	NA	TGTGCCAGCAGCCATCGTGGAAGGGCCCTGGGGGAGCTGTTTTTT	CASSHRGRALGELFF
TRBV11-2	TRBJ2-1	TRBD1	NA	TGTGCCAGCAGGCCATGGGGGACAGGAAGCGATGAGCAGTTCTTC	CASRPWGTGSDEQFF
TRBV4-1	TRBJ1-1	NA	NA	TGCGCCAGCAGCCAACGCACTCCCCCAGGACAGTCAAACACTGAAGCTTTCTTT	CASSQRTPPGQSNTEAFF
TRBV9	TRBJ2-7	TRBD1	NA	TGTGCCAGCAGCGTAGAGGGACAGTGGACCTACGAGCAGTACTTC	CASSVEGQWTYEQYF
TRBV6-1	TRBJ2-4	TRBD2	NA	TGTGCCAGCAGTAGACTAGCGACCAAAAACATTCAGTACTTC	CASSRLATKNIQYF
TRBV2	TRBJ2-3	NA	NA	TGTGCCAGCAGTCTCCACACAGATACGCAGTATTTT	CASSLHTDTQYF
TRBV28	TRBJ1-2	NA	few	TGTGCCAGCAGTTCCTCCGCCCCTTATGGCTACACCTTC	CASSSSAPYGYTF
TRBV18	TRBJ2-2	NA	NA	TGTGCCAGCTCACCGGGTTACACCGGGGAGCTGTTTTTT	CASSPGYTGELFF
TRBV5-1	TRBJ2-3	NA	NA	TGCGCCAGCAGCTTGGTAGGGGGAGGCACAGATACGCAGTATTTT	CASSLVGGGTDTQYF
TRBV5-1	TRBJ2-7	TRBD2	NA	TGCGCCAGCAGCTTTACGACTAGCGGGGACCGTCGACAGTACGAGCAGTACTTC	CASSFTTSGDRRQYEQYF
TRBV29-1	TRBJ1-1	NA	NA	TGCAGCGTTGGGAACACTGAAGCTTTCTTT	CSVGNTEAFF
TRBV4-1	TRBJ1-4	NA	NA	TGCGCCAGCAGCCAAGCCAGGCGGACTAATGAAAAACTGTTTTTT	CASSQARRTNEKLFF
TRBV5-6	TRBJ2-1	TRBD2	NA	TGTGCCAGCAGCTCAACGGGGGGAGTGATTGAGCAGTTCTTC	CASSSTGGVIEQFF
TRBV6-1	TRBJ2-2	NA	few	TGTGCCAGCGGCACGTACACCGGGGAGCTGTTTTTT	CASGTYTGELFF
TRBV18	TRBJ1-1	NA	NA	TGTGCCAGCTCACCATCCGCCCCTACAGGGCAGGGGACTGAAGCTTTCTTT	CASSPSAPTGQGTEAFF
TRBV29-1	TRBJ1-1	NA	once	TGCAGCGTTGGAAGGACAGTGAACACTGAAGCTTTCTTT	CSVGRTVNTEAFF
TRBV7-2	TRBJ2-1	NA	few	TGTGCCAGCAGCTTAGAGGCGGAGAATGAGCAGTTCTTC	CASSLEAENEQFF
TRBV18	TRBJ2-7	TRBD2	NA	TGTGCCAGCTCACCGCTGGGCGGGGGGGAGTTCGAGCAGTACTTC	CASSPLGGGEFEQYF
TRBV11-3	TRBJ2-2	NA	NA	TGTGCCAGCTCGACGGGGGGCGCGGGTACCGGGGAGCTGTTTTTT	CASSTGGAGTGELFF
TRBV5-6	TRBJ2-3	NA	NA	TGTGCCAGCAGCCCCGGTGGAGGGAGCACAGATACGCAGTATTTT	CASSPGGGSTDTQYF
TRBV9	TRBJ1-2	NA	NA	TGTGCCAGCAGCCTATCGAACCCCGGGCAGGATGGCTACACCTTC	CASSLSNPGQDGYTF
TRBV2	TRBJ2-2	NA	NA	TGTGCCAGCAGTGAAGCGGGGCTAGCGTACCCCGGGGAGCTGTTTTTT	CASSEAGLAYPGELFF
TRBV2	TRBJ2-7	TRBD2	once	TGTGCCAGCAGACGGACTAGCGGCAGCTCCTACGAGCAGTACTTC	CASRRTSGSSYEQYF
TRBV7-9	TRBJ2-2	NA	NA	TGTGCCAGCAGCTTACCCCCTGGACTGGGGCAGACGAACACCGGGGAGCTGTTTTTT	CASSLPPGLGQTNTGELFF